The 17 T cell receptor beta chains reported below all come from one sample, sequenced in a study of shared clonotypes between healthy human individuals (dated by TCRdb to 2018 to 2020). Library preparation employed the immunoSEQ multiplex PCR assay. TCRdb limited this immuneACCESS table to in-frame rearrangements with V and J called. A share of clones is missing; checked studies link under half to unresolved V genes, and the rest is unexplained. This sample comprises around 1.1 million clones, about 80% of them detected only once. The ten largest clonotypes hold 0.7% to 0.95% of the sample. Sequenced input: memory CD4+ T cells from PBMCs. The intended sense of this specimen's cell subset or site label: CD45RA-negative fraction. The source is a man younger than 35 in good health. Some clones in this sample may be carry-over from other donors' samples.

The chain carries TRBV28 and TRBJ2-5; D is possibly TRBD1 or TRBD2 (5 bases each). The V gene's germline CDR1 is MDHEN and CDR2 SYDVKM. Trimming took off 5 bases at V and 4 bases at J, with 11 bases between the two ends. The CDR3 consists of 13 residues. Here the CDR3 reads CASSRDPTETQYF. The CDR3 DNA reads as TGTGCCAGCAGTCGGGACCCCACAGAGACCCAGTACTTC.

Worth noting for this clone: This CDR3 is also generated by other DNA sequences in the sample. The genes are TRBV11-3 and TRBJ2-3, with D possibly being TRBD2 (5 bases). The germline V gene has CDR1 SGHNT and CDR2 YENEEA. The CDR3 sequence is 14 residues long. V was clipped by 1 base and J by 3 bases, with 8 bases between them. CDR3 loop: CASSLGPGTDTQYF. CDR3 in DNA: TGTGCCAGCAGCTTAGGACCGGGAACAGATACGCAGTATTTT.

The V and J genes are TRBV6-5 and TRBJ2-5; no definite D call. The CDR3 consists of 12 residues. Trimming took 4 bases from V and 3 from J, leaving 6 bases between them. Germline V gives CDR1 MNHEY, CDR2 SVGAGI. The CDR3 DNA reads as TGTGCCAGCAGTTCGGCCGAAGAGACCCAGTACTTC. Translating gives CASSSAEETQYF.

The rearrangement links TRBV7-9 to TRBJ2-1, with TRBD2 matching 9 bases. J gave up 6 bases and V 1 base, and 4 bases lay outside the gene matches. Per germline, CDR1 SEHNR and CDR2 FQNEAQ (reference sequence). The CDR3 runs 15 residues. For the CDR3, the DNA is TGTGCCAGCAGCTTAGGGCGGGAGGGCCGCAATGAGCAGTTCTTC. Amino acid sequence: CASSLGREGRNEQFF.

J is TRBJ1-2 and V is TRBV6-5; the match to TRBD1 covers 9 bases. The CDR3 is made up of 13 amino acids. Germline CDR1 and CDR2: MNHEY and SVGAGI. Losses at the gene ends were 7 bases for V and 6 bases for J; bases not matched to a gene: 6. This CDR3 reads CASTPGQGHGYTF. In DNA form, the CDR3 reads TGTGCCAGCACCCCGGGACAGGGACATGGCTACACCTTC.

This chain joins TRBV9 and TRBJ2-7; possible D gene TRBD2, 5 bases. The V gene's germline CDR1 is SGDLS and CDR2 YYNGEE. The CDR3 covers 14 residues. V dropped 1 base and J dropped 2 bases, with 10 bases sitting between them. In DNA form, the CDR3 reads TGTGCCAGCAGCGTAACTGCAGCGGCCTACGAGCAGTACTTC. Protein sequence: CASSVTAAAYEQYF.

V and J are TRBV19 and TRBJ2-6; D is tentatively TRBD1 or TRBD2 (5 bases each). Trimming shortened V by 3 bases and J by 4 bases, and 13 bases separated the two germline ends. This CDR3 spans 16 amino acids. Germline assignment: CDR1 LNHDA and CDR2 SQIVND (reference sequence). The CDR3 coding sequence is TGTGCCAGTAGTATTGTCCCGGGGACGGGGGCCAACGTCCTGACTTTC. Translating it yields CASSIVPGTGANVLTF.

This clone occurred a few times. CDR3 DNA: TGTGCCATTTCGACAGGCGGGTACAATGAGCAGTTCTTC. It yields the protein CAISTGGYNEQFF. This chain links TRBV10-3 with TRBJ2-1; weak D call: TRBD1 (6 bases). V lost 9 bases and J 4 bases, leaving 13 bases between the germline ends. Germline V gene sequence: CDR1 ENHRY, CDR2 SYGVKD. The CDR3 is 13 amino acids.

The CDR3 region is CASSPMSSYEQYF. CDR3 nucleotides: TGTGCCAGCAGCCCGATGAGCTCCTACGAGCAGTACTTC. The rearrangement uses TRBV11-2 and TRBJ2-7, with D unresolved. Trimming left V 5 bases short and J 0 bases short, with 8 bases between. The CDR3 totals 13 residues. The germline V gene encodes CDR1 SGHAT and CDR2 FQNNGV.

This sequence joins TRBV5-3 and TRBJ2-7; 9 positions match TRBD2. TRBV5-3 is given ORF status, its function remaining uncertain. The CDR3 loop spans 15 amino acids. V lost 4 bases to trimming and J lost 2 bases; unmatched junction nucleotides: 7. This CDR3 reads CARSLPSGATYEQYF. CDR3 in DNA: TGTGCCAGAAGCCTGCCTAGCGGGGCAACCTACGAGCAGTACTTC.

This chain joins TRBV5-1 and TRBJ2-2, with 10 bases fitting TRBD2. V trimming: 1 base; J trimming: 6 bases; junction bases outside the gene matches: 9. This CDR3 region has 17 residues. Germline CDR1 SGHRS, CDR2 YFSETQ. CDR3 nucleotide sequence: TGCGCCAGCAGCTTGAGGCTAGCGGGAGCTCAAGCCGGGGAGCTGTTTTTT. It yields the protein CASSLRLAGAQAGELFF.

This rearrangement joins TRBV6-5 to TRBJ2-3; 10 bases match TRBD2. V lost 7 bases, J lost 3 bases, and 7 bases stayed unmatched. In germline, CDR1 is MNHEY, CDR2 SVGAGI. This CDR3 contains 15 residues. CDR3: CASTPSGRGTDTQYF. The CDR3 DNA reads TGTGCCAGCACTCCCAGCGGGAGGGGAACAGATACGCAGTATTTT.

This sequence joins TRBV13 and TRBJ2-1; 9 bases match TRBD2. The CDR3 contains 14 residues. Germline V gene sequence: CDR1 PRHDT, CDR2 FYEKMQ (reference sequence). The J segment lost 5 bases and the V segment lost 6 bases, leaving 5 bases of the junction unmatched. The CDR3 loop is CASRTSGYDNEQFF. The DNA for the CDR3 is TGTGCCAGCAGGACTAGCGGCTACGACAATGAGCAGTTCTTC.

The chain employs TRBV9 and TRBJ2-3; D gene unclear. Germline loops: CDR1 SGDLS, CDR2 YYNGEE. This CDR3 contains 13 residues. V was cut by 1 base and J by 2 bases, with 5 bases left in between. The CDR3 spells CASSVSFTDTQYF. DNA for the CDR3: TGTGCCAGCAGCGTAAGCTTCACAGATACGCAGTATTTT.

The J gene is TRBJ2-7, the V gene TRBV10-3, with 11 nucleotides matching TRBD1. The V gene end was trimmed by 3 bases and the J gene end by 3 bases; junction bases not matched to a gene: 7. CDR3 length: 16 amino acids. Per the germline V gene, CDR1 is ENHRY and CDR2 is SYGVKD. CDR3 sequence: CAISDRDRGIGYEQYF. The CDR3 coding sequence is TGTGCCATCAGTGATAGGGACAGGGGGATTGGCTACGAGCAGTACTTC.

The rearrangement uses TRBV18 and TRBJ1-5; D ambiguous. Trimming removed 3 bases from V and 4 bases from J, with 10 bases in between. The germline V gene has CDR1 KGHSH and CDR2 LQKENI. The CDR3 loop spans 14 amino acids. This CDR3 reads CASSPDRRNQPQHF. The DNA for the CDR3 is TGTGCCAGCTCACCGGACCGGCGAAATCAGCCCCAGCATTTT.

The CDR3 coding sequence is TGTGCCAGCAGATGGAATCAGGGGAACTATGGCTACACCTTC. Amino acid sequence: CASRWNQGNYGYTF. The chain has TRBV28 and TRBJ1-2; D is possibly TRBD1 (6 bases). V gave up 6 bases and J gave up 2 bases, with 13 bases separating them. Per germline, CDR1 MDHEN and CDR2 SYDVKM. The CDR3 extends over 14 amino acids.